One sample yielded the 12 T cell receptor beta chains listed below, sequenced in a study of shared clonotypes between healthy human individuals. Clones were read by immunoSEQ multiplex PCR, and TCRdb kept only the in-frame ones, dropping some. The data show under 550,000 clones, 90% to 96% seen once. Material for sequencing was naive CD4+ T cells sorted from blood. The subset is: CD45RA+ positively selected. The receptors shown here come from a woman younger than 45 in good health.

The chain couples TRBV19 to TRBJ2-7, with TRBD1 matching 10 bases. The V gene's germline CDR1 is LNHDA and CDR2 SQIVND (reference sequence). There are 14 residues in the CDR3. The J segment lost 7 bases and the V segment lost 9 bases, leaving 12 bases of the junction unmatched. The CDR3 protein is CASSDRGRGWEQYF. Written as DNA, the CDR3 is TGTGCCAGCTCAGACAGGGGGCGGGGATGGGAGCAGTACTTC.

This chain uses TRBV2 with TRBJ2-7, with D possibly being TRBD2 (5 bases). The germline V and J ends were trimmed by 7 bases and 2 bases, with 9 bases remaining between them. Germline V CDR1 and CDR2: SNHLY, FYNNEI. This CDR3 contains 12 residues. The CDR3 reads CASTGETYEQYF. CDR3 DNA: TGTGCCAGCACCGGGGAAACCTACGAGCAGTACTTC.

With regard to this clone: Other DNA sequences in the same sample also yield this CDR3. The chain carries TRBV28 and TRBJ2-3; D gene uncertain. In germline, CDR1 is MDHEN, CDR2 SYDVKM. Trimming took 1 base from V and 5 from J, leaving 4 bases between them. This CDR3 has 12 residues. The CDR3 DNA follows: TGTGCCAGCAGTTTATCTGGAGATACGCAGTATTTT. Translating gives CASSLSGDTQYF.

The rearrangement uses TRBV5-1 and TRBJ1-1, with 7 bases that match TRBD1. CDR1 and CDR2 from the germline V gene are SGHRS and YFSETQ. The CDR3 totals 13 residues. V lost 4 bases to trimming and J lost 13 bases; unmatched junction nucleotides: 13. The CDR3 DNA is TGCGCCAGCAGCCTAAACGACAGGGATAGGGTTTTCTTT. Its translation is CASSLNDRDRVFF.

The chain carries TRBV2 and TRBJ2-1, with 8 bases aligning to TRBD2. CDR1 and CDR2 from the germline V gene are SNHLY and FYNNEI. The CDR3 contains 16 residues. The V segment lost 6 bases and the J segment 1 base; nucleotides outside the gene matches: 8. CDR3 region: CASRGLTSASYNEQFF. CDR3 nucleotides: TGTGCCAGCAGGGGCTTGACTAGCGCATCCTACAATGAGCAGTTCTTC. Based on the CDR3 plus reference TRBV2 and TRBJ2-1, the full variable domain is EPEVTQTPSHQVTQMGQEVILRCVPISNHLYFYWYRQILGQKVEFLVSFYNNEISEKSEIFDDQFSVERPDGSNFTLKIRSTKLEDSAMYFCASRGLTSASYNEQFFGPGTRLTVL.

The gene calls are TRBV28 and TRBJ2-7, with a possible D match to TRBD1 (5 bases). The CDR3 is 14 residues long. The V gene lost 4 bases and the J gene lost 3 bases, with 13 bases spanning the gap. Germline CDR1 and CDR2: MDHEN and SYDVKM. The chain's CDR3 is CASSSTDIIYEQYF. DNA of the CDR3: TGTGCCAGCAGTTCGACGGACATAATCTACGAGCAGTACTTC.

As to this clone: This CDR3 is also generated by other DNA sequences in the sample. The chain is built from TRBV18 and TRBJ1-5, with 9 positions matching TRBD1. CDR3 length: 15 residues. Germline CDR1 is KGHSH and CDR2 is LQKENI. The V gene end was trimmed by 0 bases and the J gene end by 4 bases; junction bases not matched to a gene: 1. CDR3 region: CASSPPGQGNQPQHF. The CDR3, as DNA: TGTGCCAGCTCACCACCAGGACAGGGGAATCAGCCCCAGCATTTT.

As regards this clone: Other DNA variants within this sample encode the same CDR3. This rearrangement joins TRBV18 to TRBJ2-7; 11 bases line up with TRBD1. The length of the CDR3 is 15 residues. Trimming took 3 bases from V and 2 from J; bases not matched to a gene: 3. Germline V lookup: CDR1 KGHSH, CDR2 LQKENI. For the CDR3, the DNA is TGTGCCAGCTCACCGGGACAGGGGGAGACCTACGAGCAGTACTTC. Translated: CASSPGQGETYEQYF.

CDR3 in DNA: TGTGCCAGCAGCTTGGGTCGGCATAGCGGGTGGAACACCGGGGAGCTGTTTTTT. It encodes CASSLGRHSGWNTGELFF. J is TRBJ2-2 and V is TRBV5-4, with 7 bases matching TRBD2. The CDR3 runs to 18 residues. Germline lookup yields CDR1 SGHNT and CDR2 YYREEE (reference sequence). V dropped 0 bases and J dropped 1; count of bases not matched to a gene: 9. Combining the CDR3 with reference TRBV5-4 and TRBJ2-2 gives the whole variable domain ETGVTQSPTHLIKTRGQQVTLRCSSQSGHNTVSWYQQALGQGPQFIFQYYREEENGRGNFPPRFSGLQFPNYSSELNVNALELDDSALYLCASSLGRHSGWNTGELFFGEGSRLTVL.

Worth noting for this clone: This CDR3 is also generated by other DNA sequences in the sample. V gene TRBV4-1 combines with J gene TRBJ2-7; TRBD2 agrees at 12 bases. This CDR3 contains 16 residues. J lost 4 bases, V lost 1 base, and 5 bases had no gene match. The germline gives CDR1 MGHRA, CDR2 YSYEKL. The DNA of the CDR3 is TGCGCCAGCAGCCAAGGACTAGCGGGAGTAAGTTACGAGCAGTACTTC. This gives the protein CASSQGLAGVSYEQYF.

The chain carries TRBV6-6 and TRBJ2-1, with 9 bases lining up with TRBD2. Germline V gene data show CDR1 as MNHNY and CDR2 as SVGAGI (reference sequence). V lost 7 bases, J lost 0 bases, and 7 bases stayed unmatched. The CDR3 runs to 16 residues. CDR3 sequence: CASTRYSGSSYNEQFF. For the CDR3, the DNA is TGTGCCAGCACTAGATATAGCGGGAGCTCCTACAATGAGCAGTTCTTC.

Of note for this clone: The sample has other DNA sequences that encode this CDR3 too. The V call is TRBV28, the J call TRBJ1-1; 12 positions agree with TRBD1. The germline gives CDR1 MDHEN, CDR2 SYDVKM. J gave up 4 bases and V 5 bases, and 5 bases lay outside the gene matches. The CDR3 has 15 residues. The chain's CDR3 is CASSPGTGGRTEAFF. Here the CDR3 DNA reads TGTGCCAGCAGTCCCGGGACAGGGGGCCGCACTGAAGCTTTCTTT.